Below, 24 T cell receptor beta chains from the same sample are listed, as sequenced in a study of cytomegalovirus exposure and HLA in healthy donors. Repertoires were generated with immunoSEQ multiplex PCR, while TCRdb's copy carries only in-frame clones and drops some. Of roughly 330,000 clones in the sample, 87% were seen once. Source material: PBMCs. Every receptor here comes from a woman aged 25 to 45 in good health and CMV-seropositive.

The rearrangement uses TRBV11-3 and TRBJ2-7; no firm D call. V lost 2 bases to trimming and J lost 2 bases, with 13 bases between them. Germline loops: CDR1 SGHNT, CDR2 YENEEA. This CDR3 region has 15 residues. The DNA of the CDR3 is TGTGCCAGCAGCTTATCCCAGGACGGAGCCTACGAGCAGTACTTC. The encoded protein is CASSLSQDGAYEQYF. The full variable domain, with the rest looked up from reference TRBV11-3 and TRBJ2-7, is EAGVVQSPRYKIIEKKQPVAFWCNPISGHNTLYWYLQNLGQGPELLIRYENEEAVDDSQLPKDRFSAERLKGVDSTLKIQPAELGDSAVYLCASSLSQDGAYEQYFGPGTRLTVT.

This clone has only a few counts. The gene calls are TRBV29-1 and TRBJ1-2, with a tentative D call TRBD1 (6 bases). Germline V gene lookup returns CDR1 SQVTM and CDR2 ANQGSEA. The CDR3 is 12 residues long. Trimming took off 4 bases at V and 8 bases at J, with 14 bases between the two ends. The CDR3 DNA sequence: TGCAGCGTTGGCCAGGGAACAGGGGGCTACACCTTC. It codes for CSVGQGTGGYTF. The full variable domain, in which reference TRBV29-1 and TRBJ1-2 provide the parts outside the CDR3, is SAVISQKPSRDICQRGTSLTIQCQVDSQVTMMFWYRQQPGQSLTLIATANQGSEATYESGFVIDKFPISRPNLTFSTLTVSNMSPEDSSIYLCSVGQGTGGYTFGSGTRLTVV.

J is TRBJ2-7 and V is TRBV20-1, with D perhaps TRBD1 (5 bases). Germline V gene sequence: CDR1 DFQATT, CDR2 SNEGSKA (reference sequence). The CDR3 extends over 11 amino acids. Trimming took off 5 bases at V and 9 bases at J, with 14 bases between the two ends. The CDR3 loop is CSASLQGMQYF. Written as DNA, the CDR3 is TGCAGTGCTTCCCTCCAGGGAATGCAGTACTTC.

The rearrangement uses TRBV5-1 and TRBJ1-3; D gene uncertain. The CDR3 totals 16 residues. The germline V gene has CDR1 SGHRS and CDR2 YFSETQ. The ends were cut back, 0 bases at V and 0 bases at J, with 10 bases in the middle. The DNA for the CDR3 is TGCGCCAGCAGCTTGGTCGGGTTCTCCTCTGGAAACACCATATATTTT. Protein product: CASSLVGFSSGNTIYF.

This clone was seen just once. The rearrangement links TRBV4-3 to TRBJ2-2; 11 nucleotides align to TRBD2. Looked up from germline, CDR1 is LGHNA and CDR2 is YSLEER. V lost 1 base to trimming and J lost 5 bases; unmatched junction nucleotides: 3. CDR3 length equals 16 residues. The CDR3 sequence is CASSQGPSGRTGELFF. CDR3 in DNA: TGCGCCAGCAGCCAAGGGCCTAGCGGGAGGACCGGGGAGCTGTTTTTT.

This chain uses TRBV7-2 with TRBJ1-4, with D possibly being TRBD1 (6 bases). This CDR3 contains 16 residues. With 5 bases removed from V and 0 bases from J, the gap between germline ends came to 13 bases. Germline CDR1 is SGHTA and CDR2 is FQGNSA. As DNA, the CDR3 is TGTGCCAGCAGCAAACAGGGCAGGTCAACTAATGAAAAACTGTTTTTT. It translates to CASSKQGRSTNEKLFF. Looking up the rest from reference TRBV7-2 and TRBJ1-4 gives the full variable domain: GAGVSQSPSNKVTEKGKDVELRCDPISGHTALYWYRQSLGQGLEFLIYFQGNSAPDKSGLPSDRFSAERTGGSVSTLTIQRTQQEDSAVYLCASSKQGRSTNEKLFFGSGTQLSVL.

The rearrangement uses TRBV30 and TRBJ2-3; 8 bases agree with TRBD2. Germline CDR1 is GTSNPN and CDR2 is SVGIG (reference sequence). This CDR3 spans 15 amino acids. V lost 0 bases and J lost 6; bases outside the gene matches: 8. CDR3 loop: CAWSVTSGGPDTQYF. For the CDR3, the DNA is TGTGCCTGGAGTGTAACCAGCGGGGGCCCGGATACGCAGTATTTT.

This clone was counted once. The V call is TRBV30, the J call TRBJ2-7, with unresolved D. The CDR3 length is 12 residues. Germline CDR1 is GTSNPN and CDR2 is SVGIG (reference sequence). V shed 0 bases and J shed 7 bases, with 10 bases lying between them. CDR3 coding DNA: TGTGCCTGGAGTGTCGGAGAAAATGAGCAGTACTTC. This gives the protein CAWSVGENEQYF.

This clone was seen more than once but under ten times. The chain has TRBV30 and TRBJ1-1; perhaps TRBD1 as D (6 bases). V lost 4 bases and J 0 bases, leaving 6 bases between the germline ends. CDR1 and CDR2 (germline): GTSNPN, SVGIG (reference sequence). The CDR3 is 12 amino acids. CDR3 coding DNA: TGTGCCTGGACAGGGGTGAACACTGAAGCTTTCTTT. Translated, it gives CAWTGVNTEAFF.

For the CDR3, the DNA is TGCAGCGTTGAGGAGGGCAGGATTGAGCAGTTCTTC. This translates into CSVEEGRIEQFF. The rearrangement uses TRBV29-1 and TRBJ2-1; D may be TRBD2 (6 bases). The CDR3 loop spans 12 amino acids. CDR1 and CDR2 from the germline V gene are SQVTM and ANQGSEA. V was clipped by 3 bases and J by 9 bases, with 12 bases between them.

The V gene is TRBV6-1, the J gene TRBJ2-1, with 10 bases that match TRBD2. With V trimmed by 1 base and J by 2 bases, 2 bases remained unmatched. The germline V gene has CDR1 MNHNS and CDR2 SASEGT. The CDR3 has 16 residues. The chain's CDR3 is CASSEGTSGPYNEQFF. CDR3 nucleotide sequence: TGTGCCAGCAGTGAAGGGACTAGCGGCCCCTACAATGAGCAGTTCTTC.

CDR3 coding DNA: TGTGCCAGCTCACCACAGGGGGCCGGCACTGAAGCTTTCTTT. Its translation: CASSPQGAGTEAFF. The J gene is TRBJ1-1, the V gene TRBV18, with 7 bases lining up with TRBD1. V trimming: 1 base; J trimming: 4 bases; junction bases outside the gene matches: 3. The CDR3 spans 14 residues. Germline V gene data show CDR1 as KGHSH and CDR2 as LQKENI.

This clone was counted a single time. The CDR3 coding sequence is TGTGCCAGCAGTTACTCGATTAGCACATCCCTTGAGCAGTTCTTC. It codes for CASSYSISTSLEQFF. The rearrangement links TRBV6-5 to TRBJ2-1, with D unresolved. V shed 0 bases and J shed 9 bases, with 15 bases lying between them. Germline CDR1 reads MNHEY; CDR2 reads SVGAGI. This CDR3 has 15 residues.

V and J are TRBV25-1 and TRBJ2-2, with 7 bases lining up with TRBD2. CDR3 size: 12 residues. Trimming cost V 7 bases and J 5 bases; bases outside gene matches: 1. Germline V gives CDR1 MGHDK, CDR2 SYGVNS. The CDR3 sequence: CASKGGTGELFF. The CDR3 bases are TGTGCCAGCAAGGGAGGGACCGGGGAGCTGTTTTTT.

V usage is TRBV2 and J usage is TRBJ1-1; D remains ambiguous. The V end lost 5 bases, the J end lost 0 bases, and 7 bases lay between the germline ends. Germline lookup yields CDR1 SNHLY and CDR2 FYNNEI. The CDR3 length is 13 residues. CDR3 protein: CASSSDVNTEAFF. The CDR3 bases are TGTGCCAGCAGTTCCGACGTGAACACTGAAGCTTTCTTT.

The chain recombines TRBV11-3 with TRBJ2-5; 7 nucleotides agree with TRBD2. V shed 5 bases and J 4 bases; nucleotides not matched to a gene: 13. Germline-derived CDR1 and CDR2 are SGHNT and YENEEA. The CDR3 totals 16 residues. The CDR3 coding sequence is TGTGCCAGCAGCCGAGGTACAGCGGGAACCGCAGAGACCCAGTACTTC. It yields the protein CASSRGTAGTAETQYF.

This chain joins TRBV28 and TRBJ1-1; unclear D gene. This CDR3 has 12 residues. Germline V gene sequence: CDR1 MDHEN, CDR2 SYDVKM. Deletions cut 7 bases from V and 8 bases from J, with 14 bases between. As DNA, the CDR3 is TGTGCCAGCACAGTCGGGTCAGTAGAAGCTTTCTTT. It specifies CASTVGSVEAFF. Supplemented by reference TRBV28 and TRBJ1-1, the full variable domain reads DVKVTQSSRYLVKRTGEKVFLECVQDMDHENMFWYRQDPGLGLRLIYFSYDVKMKEKGDIPEGYSVSREKKERFSLILESASTNQTSMYLCASTVGSVEAFFGQGTRLTVV.

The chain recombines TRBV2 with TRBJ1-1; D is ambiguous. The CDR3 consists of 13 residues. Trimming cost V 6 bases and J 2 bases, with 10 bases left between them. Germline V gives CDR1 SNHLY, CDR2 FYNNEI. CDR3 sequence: CASRLDGNTEAFF. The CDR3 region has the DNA TGTGCCAGCAGATTGGACGGAAACACTGAAGCTTTCTTT. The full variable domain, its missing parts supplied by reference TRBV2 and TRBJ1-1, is EPEVTQTPSHQVTQMGQEVILRCVPISNHLYFYWYRQILGQKVEFLVSFYNNEISEKSEIFDDQFSVERPDGSNFTLKIRSTKLEDSAMYFCASRLDGNTEAFFGQGTRLTVV.

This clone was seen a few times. CDR3 region: CASSSQIRPTPSYEQYF. CDR3 sequence (DNA): TGTGCCAGCAGTAGTCAAATCCGGCCAACGCCTTCCTACGAGCAGTACTTC. V gene TRBV27 combines with J gene TRBJ2-7; no clear D gene. V gave up 5 bases and J gave up 1 base, with 21 bases separating them. Per the germline V gene, CDR1 is MNHEY and CDR2 is SMNVEV (reference sequence). The CDR3 runs to 17 residues.

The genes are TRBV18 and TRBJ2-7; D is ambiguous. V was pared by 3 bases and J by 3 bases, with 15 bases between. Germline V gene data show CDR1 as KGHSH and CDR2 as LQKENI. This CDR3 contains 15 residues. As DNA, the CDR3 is TGTGCCAGCTCACCCGGCTGGCTGCCAGGCTACGAGCAGTACTTC. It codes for CASSPGWLPGYEQYF.

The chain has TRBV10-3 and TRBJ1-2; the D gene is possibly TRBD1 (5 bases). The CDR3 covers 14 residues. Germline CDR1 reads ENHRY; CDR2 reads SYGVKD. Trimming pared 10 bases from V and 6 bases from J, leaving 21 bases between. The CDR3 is CATMRAGRGNGYTF. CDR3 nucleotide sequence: TGTGCCACGATGAGGGCGGGGCGAGGGAATGGCTACACCTTC.

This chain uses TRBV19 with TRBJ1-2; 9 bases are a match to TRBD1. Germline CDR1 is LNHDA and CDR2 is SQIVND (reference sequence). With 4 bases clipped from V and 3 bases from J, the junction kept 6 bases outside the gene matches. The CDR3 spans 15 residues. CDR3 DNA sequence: TGTGCCAGTAGTAAGCCGGGACAGGGATACTATGGCTACACCTTC. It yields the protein CASSKPGQGYYGYTF.

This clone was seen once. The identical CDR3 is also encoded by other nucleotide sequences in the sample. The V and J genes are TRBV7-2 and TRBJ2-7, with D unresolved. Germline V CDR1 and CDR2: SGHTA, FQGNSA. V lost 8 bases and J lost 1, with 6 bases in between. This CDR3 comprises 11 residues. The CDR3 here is CASSLSYEQYF. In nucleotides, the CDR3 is TGTGCCAGCTCCTTGTCCTACGAGCAGTACTTC. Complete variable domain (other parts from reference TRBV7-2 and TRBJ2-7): GAGVSQSPSNKVTEKGKDVELRCDPISGHTALYWYRQSLGQGLEFLIYFQGNSAPDKSGLPSDRFSAERTGGSVSTLTIQRTQQEDSAVYLCASSLSYEQYFGPGTRLTVT.

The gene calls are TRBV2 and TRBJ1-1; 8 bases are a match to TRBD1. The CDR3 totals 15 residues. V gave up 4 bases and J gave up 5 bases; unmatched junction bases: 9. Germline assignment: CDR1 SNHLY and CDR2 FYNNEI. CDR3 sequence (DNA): TGTGCCAGCAGTGTTGGACAGGGCGTACGGACTGAAGCTTTCTTT. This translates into CASSVGQGVRTEAFF.